Included here is one T cell receptor (beta chain) sequence, with context. Its matching antigen is unknown. The source of the sample is a study of response to subunit inactivated influenza vaccine. General study results and limits: Authors suggested that a seasonal influenza vaccination recruits few new T cells each time.

CDR1 and CDR2 (germline): SGHTS, YDEGEE. The CDR3 runs to 14 residues. The V end lost 5 bases, the J end lost 0 bases, and 8 bases lay between the germline ends. TCRdb re-analysed the RT-PCR reads in MiXCR, keeping a single row per CDR3 protein. The sample includes approximately 530,000 distinct CDR3 sequences, about 7.2% of them seen just once. This TCR was sampled from a man between 45 and 75 years old who received an inactivated influenza vaccine. The chain has TRBV5-8 and TRBJ1-4, with unresolved D. Specimen: PBMCs from blood, collected around 25 months after vaccination. CDR3 bases: TGTGCCAGCAGTATCGATGCAACTAATGAAAAACTGTTTTTT. Protein sequence: CASSIDATNEKLFF.